This T cell receptor (beta chain) was identified in a study of blood T cell repertoires in COVID-19. Study as a whole: Both acute and convalescent COVID-19 samples were obtained from the United States, Italy and Spain. Nucleic acid was either cDNA or gDNA, and it came from T cells, B-cell-depleted T cells, or PBMCs.

Germline V gene data show CDR1 as MNHNY and CDR2 as SVGAGI (reference sequence). This CDR3 spans 13 amino acids. V was pared by 5 bases and J by 4 bases, with 3 bases of the junction left unmatched. As originally analysed: Nucleated cell number was recorded as an estimate derived from reference gene primer amplification. The protocol was immunoSEQ multiplex PCR, while the TCRdb copy is restricted to in-frame clones and leaves out a portion. From that table come the V and J calls and clone size; the DNA was used to work out D and trimming. The data hold about 76,000 clones, with about 81% observed a single time.

This clonotype was sampled from a human donor in a cohort sampled during active COVID-19. The rearrangement uses TRBV6-6 and TRBJ2-3, with 7 positions matching TRBD2. Sequencing was done on a sample of peripheral blood. The CDR3: CASSPRGADTQYF. The DNA of the CDR3 is TGTGCCAGCAGTCCCCGGGGGGCAGATACGCAGTATTTT.